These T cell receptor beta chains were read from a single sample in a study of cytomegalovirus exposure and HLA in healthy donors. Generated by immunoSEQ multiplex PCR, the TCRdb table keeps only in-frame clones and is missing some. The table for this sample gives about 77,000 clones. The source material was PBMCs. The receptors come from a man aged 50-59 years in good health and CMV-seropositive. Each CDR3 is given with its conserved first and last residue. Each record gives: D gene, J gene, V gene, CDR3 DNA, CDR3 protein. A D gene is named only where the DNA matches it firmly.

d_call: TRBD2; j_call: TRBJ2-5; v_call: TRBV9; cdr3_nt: TGTGCCAGCAGCGCGGGACTAGGAGGGGAGACCCAGTACTTC; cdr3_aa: CASSAGLGGETQYF
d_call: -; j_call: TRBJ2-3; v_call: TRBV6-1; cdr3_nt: TGTGCCAGTACCGAGGTGGGTGCAACAGATACGCAGTATTTT; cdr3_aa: CASTEVGATDTQYF
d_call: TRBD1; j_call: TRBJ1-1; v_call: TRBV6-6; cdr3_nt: TGTGCCAGCAGTTTAGGGGGCGTGAACACTGAAGCTTTCTTT; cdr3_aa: CASSLGGVNTEAFF
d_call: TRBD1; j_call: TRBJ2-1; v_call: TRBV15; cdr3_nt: TGTGCCACCAGCAGAGATTTGGGTATAGGGACAGGGGATGAGCAGTTCTTC; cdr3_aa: CATSRDLGIGTGDEQFF
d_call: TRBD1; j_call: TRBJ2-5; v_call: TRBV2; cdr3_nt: TGTGCCAGCAGTCGGACAGGGAAAGAGACCCAGTACTTC; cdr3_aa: CASSRTGKETQYF
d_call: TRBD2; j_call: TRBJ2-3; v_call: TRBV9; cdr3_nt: TGTGCCAGCAGCGTAGAGCAGCGGGGGACAGATACGCAGTATTTT; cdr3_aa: CASSVEQRGTDTQYF
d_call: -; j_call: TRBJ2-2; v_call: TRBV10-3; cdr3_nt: TGTGCCATCAGTGACGTCGGAGGGAGCGGTCGCACCGGGGAGCTGTTTTTT; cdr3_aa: CAISDVGGSGRTGELFF
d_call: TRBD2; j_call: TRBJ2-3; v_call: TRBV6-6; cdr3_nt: TGTGCCAGCTGGGGGGGGTTCACAGATACGCAGTATTTT; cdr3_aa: CASWGGFTDTQYF
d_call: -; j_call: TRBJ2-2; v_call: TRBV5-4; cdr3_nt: TGTGCCTGTCAAACCGGGATTGGGGACACCGGGGAGCTGTTTTTT; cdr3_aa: CACQTGIGDTGELFF
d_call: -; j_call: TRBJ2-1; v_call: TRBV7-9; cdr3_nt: TGTGCCAGCAGCTTGGGCCGGCAGTTCTTC; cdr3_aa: CASSLGRQFF
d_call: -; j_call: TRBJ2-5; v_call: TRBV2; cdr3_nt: TGTGCCAGCAACGAGGCGGGGGAGACCCAGTACTTC; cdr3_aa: CASNEAGETQYF
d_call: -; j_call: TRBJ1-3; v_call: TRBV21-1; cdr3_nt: TGTGCCAGCGGCACCCGGCCCGAGAAGGGGGCAGCTGGAAACACCATATATTTT; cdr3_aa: CASGTRPEKGAAGNTIYF
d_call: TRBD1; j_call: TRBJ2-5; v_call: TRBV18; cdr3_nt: TGTGCCAGCTCACCACTAATCGACAGGGCACCCCAAGAGACCCAGTACTTC; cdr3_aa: CASSPLIDRAPQETQYF
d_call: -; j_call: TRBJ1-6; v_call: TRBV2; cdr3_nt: TGTGCGGTTTCTAGCTCCTATAATTCACCCCTCCACTTT; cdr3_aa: CAVSSSYNSPLHF
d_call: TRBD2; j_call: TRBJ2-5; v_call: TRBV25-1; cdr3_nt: TGTGCCAGCAGTGAATATGGGGGGGACTATCAAGAGACCCAGTACTTC; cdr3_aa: CASSEYGGDYQETQYF
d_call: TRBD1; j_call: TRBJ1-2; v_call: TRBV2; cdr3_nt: TGTGCCAGCAGTGTAAACAGGGGAAACTATGGCTACACCTTC; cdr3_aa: CASSVNRGNYGYTF
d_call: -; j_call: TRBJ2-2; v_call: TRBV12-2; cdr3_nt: TGTGCAAGTCGCTTATCCTCTAGCGGGATTCTCGGGGAGCTGTTTTTT; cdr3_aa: CASRLSSSGILGELFF
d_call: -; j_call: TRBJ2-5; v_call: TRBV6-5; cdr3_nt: TGTGCCAGCAGCGCGGACAGACAAGAGACCCAGTACTTC; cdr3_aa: CASSADRQETQYF
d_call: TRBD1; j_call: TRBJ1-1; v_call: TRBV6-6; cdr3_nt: TGTGCCAGCAGTTTTCAGGGGGAGGCGAACACTGAAGCTTTCTTT; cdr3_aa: CASSFQGEANTEAFF
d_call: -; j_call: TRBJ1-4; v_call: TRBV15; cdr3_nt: TGTGCCACCACCCCGGGACTCCAAGACGAAAAACTGTTTTTT; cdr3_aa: CATTPGLQDEKLFF
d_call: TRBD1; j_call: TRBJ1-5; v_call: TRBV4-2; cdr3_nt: TGTGCCAGCAGCCAAGATGGCCCACGACAGGGGGATAGCAATCAGCCCCAGCATTTT; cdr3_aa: CASSQDGPRQGDSNQPQHF
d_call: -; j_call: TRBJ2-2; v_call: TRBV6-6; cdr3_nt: TGTGCCAGCAGTTATATCACCGGGGAGCTGTTTTTT; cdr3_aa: CASSYITGELFF
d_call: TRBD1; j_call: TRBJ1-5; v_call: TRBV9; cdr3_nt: TGTGCCAGCAGCGTTGGGACAGGGGGAAGCAATCAGCCCCAGCATTTT; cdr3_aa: CASSVGTGGSNQPQHF
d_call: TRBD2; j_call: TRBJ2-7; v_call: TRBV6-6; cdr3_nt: TGTGCCAGCAGTTCCAACCTAGCGGGGCTCTCCTACGAGCAGTACTTC; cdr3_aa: CASSSNLAGLSYEQYF
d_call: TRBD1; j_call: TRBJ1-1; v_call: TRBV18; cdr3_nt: TGTGCCAGCTCACTCCAGACAGGGCTGAACACTGAAGCTTTCTTT; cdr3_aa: CASSLQTGLNTEAFF
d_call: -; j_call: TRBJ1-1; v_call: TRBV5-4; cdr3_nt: TGTGCCAGCAGCTTCTCCGTGAACACTGAAGCTTTCTTT; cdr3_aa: CASSFSVNTEAFF
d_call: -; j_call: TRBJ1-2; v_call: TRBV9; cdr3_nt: TGTGCCAGCGAGGCGGGGAGAGGCTACACCTTC; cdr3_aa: CASEAGRGYTF
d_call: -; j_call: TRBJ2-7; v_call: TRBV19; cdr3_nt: TGTGCCAGTAGTATTGGACGGGAAAGTGGCGAGCAGTACTTC; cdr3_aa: CASSIGRESGEQYF
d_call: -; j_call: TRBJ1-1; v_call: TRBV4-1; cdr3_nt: TGCGCCAGCAGCCAAGGGGGAGGGCTTGAAGCTTTCTTT; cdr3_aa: CASSQGGGLEAFF
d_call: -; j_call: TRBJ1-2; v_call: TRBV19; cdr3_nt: TGTGCCAGTACCTTGGACAGCACCCTCACGGGGGGCTACACCTTC; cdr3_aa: CASTLDSTLTGGYTF
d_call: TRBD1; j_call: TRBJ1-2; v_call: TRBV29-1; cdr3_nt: TGCAGCGTTGGGTCGACAGGGGAGGGCTATGGCTACACCTTC; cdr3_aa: CSVGSTGEGYGYTF
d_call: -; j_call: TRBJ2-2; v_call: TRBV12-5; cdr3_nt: TGTGCTAGTGGTACGAGGGACACCGGGGAGCTGTTTTTT; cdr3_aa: CASGTRDTGELFF
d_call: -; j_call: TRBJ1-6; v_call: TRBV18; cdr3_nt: TGTGCCAGCTCGTCCTTGGAGTATTCACCCCTCCACTTT; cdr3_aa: CASSSLEYSPLHF
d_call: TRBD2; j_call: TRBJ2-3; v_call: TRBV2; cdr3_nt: TGTGCCAGCGGAGCGGGGGGGAGCACAGATACGCAGTATTTT; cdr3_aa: CASGAGGSTDTQYF
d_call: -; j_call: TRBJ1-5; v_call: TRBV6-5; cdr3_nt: TGTGCCGCGTGGCAGGGAGGCCAGCCCCAGCATTTT; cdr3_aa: CAAWQGGQPQHF
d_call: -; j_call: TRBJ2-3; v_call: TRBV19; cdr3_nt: TGTGCCAGTAGTCCTCCCACTAGTCGGGGCACAGATACGCAGTATTTT; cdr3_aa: CASSPPTSRGTDTQYF
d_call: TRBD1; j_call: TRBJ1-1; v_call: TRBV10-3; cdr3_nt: TGCGCCATCAGTGACTCTGACAGGGAGGCCACTGAAGCTTTCTTT; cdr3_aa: CAISDSDREATEAFF
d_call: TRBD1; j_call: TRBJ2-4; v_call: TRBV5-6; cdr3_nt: TGTGCCAGCAGCCTAACTGGACAGGGGGCCAAAAACATTCAGTACTTC; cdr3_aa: CASSLTGQGAKNIQYF
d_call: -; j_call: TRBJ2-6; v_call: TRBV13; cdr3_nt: TGTGCCAGCAGCTCCCCCCTCTCTGGGGCCAACGTCCTGACTTTC; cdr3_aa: CASSSPLSGANVLTF
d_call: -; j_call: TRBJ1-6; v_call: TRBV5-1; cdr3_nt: TGCGCCAGCAGCTCGGAAGGGACTCTGACACCCCTCCACTTT; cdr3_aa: CASSSEGTLTPLHF
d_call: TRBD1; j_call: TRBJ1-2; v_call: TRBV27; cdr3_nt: TGTGCCAGCAGTCCCGGGACAGGCCTGACTAACTATGGCTACACCTTC; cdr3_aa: CASSPGTGLTNYGYTF
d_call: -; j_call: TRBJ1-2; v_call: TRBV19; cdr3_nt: TGTGCCAGTAGTCGCTCCCCGGGATTTCCCATGTATGGCTACACCTTC; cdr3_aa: CASSRSPGFPMYGYTF
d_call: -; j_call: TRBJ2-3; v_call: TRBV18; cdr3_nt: TGTGCCAGCTCACCTCCATCCGGCGGGGCAGATACGCAGTATTTT; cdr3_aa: CASSPPSGGADTQYF
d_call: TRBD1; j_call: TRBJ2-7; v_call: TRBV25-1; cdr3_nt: TGTGCCACCTTACGACAGGGGAGGAACTTC; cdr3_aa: CATLRQGRNF
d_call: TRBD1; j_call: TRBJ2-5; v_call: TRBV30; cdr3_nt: TGTGCCTGGGTATCGAACAGGGGGCAGACCCAGTACTTC; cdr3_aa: CAWVSNRGQTQYF
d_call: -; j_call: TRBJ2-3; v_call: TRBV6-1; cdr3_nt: TGTGCCAGCAGTGGGGCTTCGGAACGGACAGATACGCAGTATTTT; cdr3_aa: CASSGASERTDTQYF
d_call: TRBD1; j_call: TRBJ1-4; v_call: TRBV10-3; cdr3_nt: TGTGCCATCAGTGAGGGTAGGGACAGGGGCCGAGAAAAACTGTTTTTT; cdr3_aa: CAISEGRDRGREKLFF
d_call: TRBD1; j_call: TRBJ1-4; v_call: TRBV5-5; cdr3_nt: TGTGCCAGCAGCTTTTACCGGGACAGTAATGAAAAACTGTTTTTT; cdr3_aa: CASSFYRDSNEKLFF
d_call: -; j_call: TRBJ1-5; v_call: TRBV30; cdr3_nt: TGTGCCTGGAGTGGTGCAACAGGGAATCAGCCCCAGCATTTT; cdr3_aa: CAWSGATGNQPQHF
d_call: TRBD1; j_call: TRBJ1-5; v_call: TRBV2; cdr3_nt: TGTGCCAGCACCGGGACAGGGGGCAGCAATCAGCCCCAGCATTTT; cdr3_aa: CASTGTGGSNQPQHF
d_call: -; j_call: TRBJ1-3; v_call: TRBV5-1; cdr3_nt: TGCGCCAGCAGACCTGACGGGAGGAGTGGAAACACCATATATTTT; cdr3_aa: CASRPDGRSGNTIYF
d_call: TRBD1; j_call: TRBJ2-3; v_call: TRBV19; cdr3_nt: TGTGCCAGTAAGAGGGCAGGGGGAACAGATACGCAGTATTTT; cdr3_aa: CASKRAGGTDTQYF
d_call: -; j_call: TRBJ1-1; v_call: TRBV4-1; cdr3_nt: TGCGCCAGCAGCCCGCGCCTTTTGGACACTGAAGCTTTCTTT; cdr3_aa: CASSPRLLDTEAFF
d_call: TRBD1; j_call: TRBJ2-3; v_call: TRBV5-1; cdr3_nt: TGCGCCAGCAGTACAGTGCAGGGGGAAGATACGCAGTATTTT; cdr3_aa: CASSTVQGEDTQYF
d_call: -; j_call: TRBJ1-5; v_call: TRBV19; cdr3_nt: TGTGCCAGTAGTACAATTGCGAGCAATCAGCCCCAGCATTTT; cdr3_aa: CASSTIASNQPQHF
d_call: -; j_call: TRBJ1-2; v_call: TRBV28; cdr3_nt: TGTGCCAGCAGTTTGGTCAGGCTCGGATATGGCTACACCTTC; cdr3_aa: CASSLVRLGYGYTF